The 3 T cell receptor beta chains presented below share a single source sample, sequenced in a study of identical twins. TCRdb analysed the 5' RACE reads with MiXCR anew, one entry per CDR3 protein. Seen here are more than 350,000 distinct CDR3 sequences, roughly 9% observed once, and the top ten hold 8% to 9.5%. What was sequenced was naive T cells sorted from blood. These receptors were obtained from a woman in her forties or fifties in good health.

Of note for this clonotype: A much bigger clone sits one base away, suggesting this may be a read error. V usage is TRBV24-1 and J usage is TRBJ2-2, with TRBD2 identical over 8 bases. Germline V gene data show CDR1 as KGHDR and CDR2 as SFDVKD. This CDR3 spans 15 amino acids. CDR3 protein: CATSDTKGNSGDLFF. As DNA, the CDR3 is TGTGCCACCAGTGATACCAAGGGTAATAGCGGGGACCTGTTTTTT.

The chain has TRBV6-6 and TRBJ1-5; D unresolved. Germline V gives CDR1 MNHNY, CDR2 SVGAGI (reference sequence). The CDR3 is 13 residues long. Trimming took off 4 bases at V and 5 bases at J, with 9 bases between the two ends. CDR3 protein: CASSSGPYQPQHF. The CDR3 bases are TGTGCCAGCAGTTCCGGGCCCTATCAGCCCCAGCATTTT.

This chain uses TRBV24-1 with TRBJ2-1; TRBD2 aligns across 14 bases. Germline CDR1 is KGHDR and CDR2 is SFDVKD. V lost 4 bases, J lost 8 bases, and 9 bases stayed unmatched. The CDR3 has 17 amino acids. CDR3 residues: CATSDSMTSGRAHEQFF. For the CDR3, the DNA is TGTGCCACCAGTGACTCTATGACTAGCGGGAGGGCACATGAGCAGTTCTTC.